The 22 T cell receptor beta chains below come from one sample, sequenced in a study of cytomegalovirus exposure and HLA in healthy donors (dated by TCRdb to 2016 to 2017). Library preparation employed the immunoSEQ multiplex PCR assay. The table was pulled from immuneACCESS by TCRdb, which kept in-frame rearrangements only. Such tables lose some clones; where checked, under half of the loss comes from unresolved V genes, and the rest has no known cause. In all, the sample holds 90,000 to 120,000 clones, and around 85% of those were seen once. The ten largest clones capture more than 2.5% of the sample. Specimen: PBMCs. The receptors derive from a woman aged 18-35 years in good health and CMV-seronegative.

In its sample, this clone was seen once. V gene TRBV7-8 combines with J gene TRBJ1-2, with D possibly matching TRBD1 (5 bases). Germline V gives CDR1 SGHVS, CDR2 FQNEAQ. This CDR3 region has 14 residues. V gave up 7 bases and J gave up 3 bases, with 15 bases separating them. The CDR3: CASTDVRGYYGYTF. DNA for the CDR3: TGTGCCAGCACCGATGTCCGGGGGTACTATGGCTACACCTTC.

This rearrangement joins TRBV5-6 to TRBJ2-5, with 14 bases that match TRBD2. Germline trimming cut 2 bases from V and 1 base from J; bases unmatched to any gene: 7. Germline CDR1 is SGHDT and CDR2 is YYEEEE. The CDR3 contains 18 residues. The CDR3: CASSLLRLAGGLQETQYF. Here the CDR3 DNA reads TGTGCCAGCAGCTTACTACGACTAGCGGGGGGGCTCCAAGAGACCCAGTACTTC.

This clone was seen just once. The chain couples TRBV5-6 to TRBJ2-7; TRBD1 matches at 7 bases. Per germline, CDR1 SGHDT and CDR2 YYEEEE. The CDR3 consists of 14 residues. With 4 bases clipped from V and 0 bases from J, the junction kept 4 bases outside the gene matches. The chain's CDR3 is CASSMTGPSYEQYF. The DNA for the CDR3 is TGTGCCAGCAGCATGACAGGGCCCTCCTACGAGCAGTACTTC.

The chain has TRBV2 and TRBJ1-4; D might be TRBD1 (5 bases). Germline assignment: CDR1 SNHLY and CDR2 FYNNEI. The CDR3 is 14 amino acids. The ends were cut back, 4 bases at V and 6 bases at J, with 12 bases in the middle. CDR3 region: CASSGRGGDEKLFF. In nucleotides, the CDR3 is TGTGCCAGCAGTGGTCGGGGAGGGGATGAAAAACTGTTTTTT.

This clone showed up just once. The CDR3 DNA follows: TGTGCCAGCAGTCTCCGGGAGGGTTCTAACTATGGCTACACCTTC. Translation: CASSLREGSNYGYTF. The V and J genes are TRBV27 and TRBJ1-2; D unclear. The CDR3 totals 15 residues. Trimming stripped 5 bases from V and 0 bases from J, with 13 bases between. CDR1 and CDR2 from the germline V gene are MNHEY and SMNVEV (reference sequence).

This chain links TRBV2 with TRBJ2-1; the match to TRBD1 covers 8 bases. The CDR3 is 14 amino acids. Trimming removed 10 bases from V and 2 bases from J; junction bases left unmatched: 7. CDR1 is SNHLY and CDR2 is FYNNEI in the germline V gene. In nucleotides, the CDR3 is TGTGCCACGCACGACAGGGGAGCCTACAATGAGCAGTTCTTC. Translating gives CATHDRGAYNEQFF.

This chain joins TRBV30 and TRBJ1-2, with no clear D. The germline gives CDR1 GTSNPN, CDR2 SVGIG (reference sequence). V lost 5 bases and J 0 bases, leaving 16 bases between the germline ends. The CDR3 is 15 residues long. CDR3 nucleotides: TGTGCCTGGGCCGGGATTAACACTCCTAACTATGGCTACACCTTC. Amino acid sequence: CAWAGINTPNYGYTF.

The gene calls are TRBV18 and TRBJ2-6; D is unclear. Trimming left V 1 base short and J 1 base short, with 11 bases between. The length of the CDR3 is 17 residues. From germline, CDR1 is KGHSH and CDR2 LQKENI. The CDR3: CASSPQVAVSGANVLTF. CDR3 nucleotide sequence: TGTGCCAGCTCACCACAAGTAGCTGTTTCTGGGGCCAACGTCCTGACTTTC.

In this sample, this clone turned up a few times. The chain carries TRBV2 and TRBJ1-2; 8 bases map to TRBD1. CDR3 length: 15 amino acids. Germline V gene data show CDR1 as SNHLY and CDR2 as FYNNEI. Trimming at V came to 1 base and at J to 6 bases, leaving 7 bases not matched to a gene. CDR3 coding DNA: TGTGCCAGCAGTGAAGGTTGGGACAGGCAAAATGGCTACACCTTC. Translating gives CASSEGWDRQNGYTF.

This clone has ten or more counts. This chain connects TRBV1 to TRBJ1-2; the table's D call, TRBD1, has no DNA check behind it. TRBV1 constitutes a pseudogene. The CDR3 is made up of 17 amino acids. CDR3 sequence: CTSSQVSLTEVNYGYTF. The CDR3 DNA reads TGCACCAGCAGCCAAGTTAGTCTGACAGAAGTAAACTATGGCTACACCTTC.

In DNA form, the CDR3 reads TGTGCCAGCAGGCGTGGACTAGCGGGGGGGTTCGGAGAGGAGACCCAGTACTTC. The encoded protein is CASRRGLAGGFGEETQYF. The chain is built from TRBV5-4 and TRBJ2-5; 15 bases fit TRBD2. V trimming: 5 bases; J trimming: 5 bases; junction bases outside the gene matches: 13. The germline gives CDR1 SGHNT, CDR2 YYREEE (reference sequence). The CDR3 length is 18 residues.

This chain joins TRBV4-2 and TRBJ1-4; TRBD1 agrees at 8 bases. V gave up 0 bases and J gave up 4 bases; unmatched junction bases: 4. The V gene's germline CDR1 is LGHNA and CDR2 YNFKEQ. The CDR3 loop spans 16 amino acids. CDR3 in amino acids: CASSQEMGTGNEKLFF. The CDR3 nucleotides are TGTGCCAGCAGCCAAGAAATGGGGACAGGTAATGAAAAACTGTTTTTT.

The CDR3 DNA follows: TGTGCCAGCAGAAGGGCCGGGGAGGATGGCTACACCTTC. Translating gives CASRRAGEDGYTF. The chain links TRBV6-6 to TRBJ1-2; the D is unclear. In germline, CDR1 is MNHNY, CDR2 SVGAGI (reference sequence). The CDR3 consists of 13 residues. The V end lost 6 bases, the J end lost 6 bases, and 14 bases lay between the germline ends.

The V and J genes are TRBV5-1 and TRBJ1-4, with 7 bases aligning to TRBD1. The CDR3 is 15 amino acids. Germline CDR1 and CDR2: SGHRS and YFSETQ. Unmatched junction bases numbered 8, after V lost 3 bases and J lost 6 bases. Written as DNA, the CDR3 is TGCGCCAGCAGCTCCGGGACAGTCGGATATGAAAAACTGTTTTTT. Translated: CASSSGTVGYEKLFF.

This clone was counted at least ten times. The V call is TRBV28, the J call TRBJ1-4, with D uncertain. The CDR3 is 14 amino acids. V dropped 4 bases and J dropped 5 bases, with 11 bases sitting between them. Germline V gene data show CDR1 as MDHEN and CDR2 as SYDVKM. The CDR3 reads CASSSGSENEKLFF. CDR3 nucleotides: TGTGCCAGCAGTTCCGGGTCCGAGAATGAAAAACTGTTTTTT.

This chain connects TRBV10-1 to TRBJ2-2, with 10 nucleotides matching TRBD2. The CDR3 has 16 residues. Per germline, CDR1 WNHNN and CDR2 SYGVQD (reference sequence). With V trimmed by 10 bases and J by 4 bases, 12 bases remained unmatched. The CDR3 protein is CANERLAGTTTGELFF. The CDR3 DNA follows: TGCGCCAACGAGAGACTAGCGGGTACTACCACCGGGGAGCTGTTTTTT.

The chain has TRBV28 and TRBJ2-7; possibly TRBD2 for D (6 bases). Trimming cost V 6 bases and J 4 bases, with 19 bases left between them. Germline V CDR1 and CDR2: MDHEN, SYDVKM. CDR3 length: 15 amino acids. The CDR3 region has the DNA TGTGCCAGCAGCGACCGGCGGAGGGAGAGATACGAGCAGTACTTC. Translated, it gives CASSDRRRERYEQYF.

The chain joins TRBV5-4 to TRBJ1-2; the D gene is possibly TRBD1 (6 bases). Trimming stripped 0 bases from V and 7 bases from J, with 7 bases between. The CDR3 runs 12 residues. Germline V CDR1 and CDR2: SGHNT, YYREEE (reference sequence). The CDR3 spells CASSLVDSGYTF. The CDR3 region has the DNA TGTGCCAGCAGCTTGGTGGACAGTGGCTACACCTTC. The entire variable domain, with the rest obtained from reference TRBV5-4 and TRBJ1-2, is as follows: ETGVTQSPTHLIKTRGQQVTLRCSSQSGHNTVSWYQQALGQGPQFIFQYYREEENGRGNFPPRFSGLQFPNYSSELNVNALELDDSALYLCASSLVDSGYTFGSGTRLTVV.

The rearrangement uses TRBV2 and TRBJ1-1; D is ambiguous. This CDR3 spans 13 amino acids. CDR1 SNHLY and CDR2 FYNNEI come from the germline V gene. Trimming stripped 7 bases from V and 1 base from J, with 10 bases between. This CDR3 reads CASILLGNTEAFF. The CDR3 coding sequence is TGTGCCAGCATCCTCCTCGGGAACACTGAAGCTTTCTTT.

The count of this clone is one. The V call is TRBV25-1, the J call TRBJ2-2; the D is unclear. CDR1 and CDR2 from the germline V gene are MGHDK and SYGVNS. There are 16 residues in the CDR3. Trimming removed 3 bases from V and 2 bases from J, with 13 bases in between. The DNA for the CDR3 is TGTGCCAGCAGTGACCTAGGTGAAGTTAACACCGGGGAGCTGTTTTTT. This encodes CASSDLGEVNTGELFF. Full variable domain (outside the CDR3, taken from reference TRBV25-1 and TRBJ2-2): EADIYQTPRYLVIGTGKKITLECSQTMGHDKMYWYQQDPGMELHLIHYSYGVNSTEKGDLSSESTVSRIRTEHFPLTLESARPSHTSQYLCASSDLGEVNTGELFFGEGSRLTVL.

This rearrangement joins TRBV13 to TRBJ1-5, with 7 bases fitting TRBD1. The CDR3 runs 15 residues. The V and J ends lost 0 bases and 2 bases, in that order; junction bases with no gene match: 1. CDR1 PRHDT and CDR2 FYEKMQ come from the germline V gene (reference sequence). The CDR3: CASSLGGQGNQPQHF. DNA of the CDR3: TGTGCCAGCAGCTTAGGTGGACAGGGCAATCAGCCCCAGCATTTT.

This clone was detected once. V is TRBV9 and J is TRBJ2-2, with D unresolved. The V gene's germline CDR1 is SGDLS and CDR2 YYNGEE. The CDR3 extends over 14 amino acids. The ends were cut back, 4 bases at V and 6 bases at J, with 13 bases in the middle. The CDR3, as DNA: TGTGCCAGCAGCCTAGAGATAGAGGCCGGGGAGCTGTTTTTT. Translation gives CASSLEIEAGELFF.